This TCR beta chain came from a study of blood T cell repertoires in COVID-19 (TCRdb year 2020). As for the study more broadly: The collaborator samples originated in the United States, Italy and Spain and spanned the acute and convalescent phases of COVID-19. The repertoires were released in a freely available public database meant as a resource for research on the immune response to SARS-CoV-2. The prospective study material was composed of cDNA or gDNA derived from T cells, B-cell-depleted T cells, or PBMCs. Where available, HLA class I and class II types were taken from metadata supplied by the sample provider and were not determined by assay-based typing. Sample metadata almost always included a de-identified subject ID, COVID-19 status, age in years and sex. Samples came from the ongoing ImmuneRACE study (first 160 participants) plus 1,254 subjects from 6 global collaborators. Deeply sampled blood TCRbeta repertoires from subjects exposed to, actively infected with, or recovered from COVID-19 were included in the dataset.

On this clone itself: Its specific antigen is unknown. One base away there is no much larger clone; base qualities are not given.

TCRbeta CDR3 regions were amplified from genomic DNA using the immunoSEQ Assay, a bias-controlled multiplex PCR. On the study's bioinformatics: The number of nucleated cells in each sample was estimated from the amplification of reference gene primers within the assay. To quantify the absolute abundance of each unique TCRbeta CDR3 rearrangement, sequence reads were collapsed and filtered. Productive Simpson clonality was computed per sample as the square root of Simpson's diversity index over productive rearrangements. This is the immuneACCESS table as TCRdb keeps it, with only in-frame sequences that have V and J called. A part of the clones is gone; compared with another copy, unresolved V genes explain less than half, and the rest is unexplained. The V and J calls and clone size were taken over from that table, and D and trimming were inferred from the DNA. The sample table holds some 220,000 clones, of which approximately 83% were seen once. The top ten hold around 1.3% of the sample.

One collaborating source in Seattle enrolled patients while the patients were actively infected and followed the patients over time throughout the course of disease. The collaborating institutions used their own protocols to collect whole blood in K2EDTA tubes. For TCRbeta analysis, collaborator samples were shipped as frozen whole blood, as isolated PBMCs, or as DNA extracted from either sample type. Trimming takes 3 bases off V and 1 base off J; junction bases not matched to a gene: 4. The germline V gene supplies CDR1 SGDLS and CDR2 YYNGEE. Counted from cysteine to phenylalanine, this CDR3 has 15 amino acids. The CDR3 DNA has 45 bases and is translated from base 1. Findings and caveats that apply to the study as a whole: How much clinical and demographic metadata was included differed by source and by participant, and the metadata was provided uncurated.

The rearrangement joined TRBV9 to TRBJ2-7, and 10 junction bases match TRBD2. The sequence was obtained from a woman aged 25-40 years with COVID-19, enrolled during active disease. Input material: peripheral blood. The DNA sequence is as follows: TGTGCCAGCAGCGAGACTAGCGGGTATTCCTACGAGCAGTACTTC. The resulting protein is CASSETSGYSYEQYF. With the rest looked up from the reference TRBV9 and TRBJ2-7 genes rather than sequenced, the full variable domain is DSGVTQTPKHLITATGQRVTLRCSPRSGDLSVYWYQQSLDQGLQFLIQYYNGEERAKGNILERFSAQQFPDLHSELNLSSLELGDSALYFCASSETSGYSYEQYFGPGTRLTVT.